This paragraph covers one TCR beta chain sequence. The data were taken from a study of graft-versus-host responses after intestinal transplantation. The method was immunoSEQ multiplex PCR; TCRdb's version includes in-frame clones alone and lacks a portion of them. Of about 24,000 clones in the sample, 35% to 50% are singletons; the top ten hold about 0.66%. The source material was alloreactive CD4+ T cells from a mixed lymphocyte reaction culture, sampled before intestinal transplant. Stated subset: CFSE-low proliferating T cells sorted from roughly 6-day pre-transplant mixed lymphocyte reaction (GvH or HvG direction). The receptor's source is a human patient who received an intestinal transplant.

CDR3 loop: CASSQTGTSGSTDTQYF. DNA for the CDR3: TGCGCCAGCAGCCAGACCGGGACTAGCGGTAGCACAGATACGCAGTATTTT. This chain uses TRBV4-1 with TRBJ2-3, with TRBD2 matching 11 bases. This CDR3 region has 17 residues. Trimming removed 3 bases from V and 0 bases from J; junction bases left unmatched: 5. From germline, CDR1 is MGHRA and CDR2 YSYEKL.